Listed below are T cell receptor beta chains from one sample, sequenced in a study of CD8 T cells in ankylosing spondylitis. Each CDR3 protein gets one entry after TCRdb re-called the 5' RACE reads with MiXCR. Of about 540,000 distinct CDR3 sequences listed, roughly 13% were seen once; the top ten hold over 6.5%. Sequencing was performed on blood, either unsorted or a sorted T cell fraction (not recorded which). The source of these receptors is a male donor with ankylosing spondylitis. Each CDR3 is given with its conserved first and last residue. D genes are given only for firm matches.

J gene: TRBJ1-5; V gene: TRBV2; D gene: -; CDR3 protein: CASSVQIQPQHF
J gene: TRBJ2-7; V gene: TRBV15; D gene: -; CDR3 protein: CATSGGRSRPEQYF
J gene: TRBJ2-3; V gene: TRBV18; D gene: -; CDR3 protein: CASSPGGRQDTQYF
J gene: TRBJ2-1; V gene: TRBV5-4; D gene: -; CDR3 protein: CASSLDRGQWGNEQFF
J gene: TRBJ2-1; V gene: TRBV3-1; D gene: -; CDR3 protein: CASSQDRASNEQFF
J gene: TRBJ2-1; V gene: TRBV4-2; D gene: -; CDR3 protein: CASSRKTLGDNEQFF
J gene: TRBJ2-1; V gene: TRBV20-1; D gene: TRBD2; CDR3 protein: CSARRFGGGEDEQFF
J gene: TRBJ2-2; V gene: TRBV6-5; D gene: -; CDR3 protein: CASSCPVGGELFF
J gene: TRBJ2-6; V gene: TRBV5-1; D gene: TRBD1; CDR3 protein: CASSLSTGNHNPVSGANVLTF
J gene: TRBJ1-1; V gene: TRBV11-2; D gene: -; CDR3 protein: CASSHGALGTEAFF
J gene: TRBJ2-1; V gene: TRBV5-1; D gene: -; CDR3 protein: CASSLFYDNEQFF
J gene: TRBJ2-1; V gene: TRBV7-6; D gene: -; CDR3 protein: CASSLTYTGTSNEQFF
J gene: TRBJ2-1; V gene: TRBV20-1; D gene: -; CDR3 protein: CSAGVSSYNEQFF
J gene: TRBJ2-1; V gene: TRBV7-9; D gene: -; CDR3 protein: CASSPTRNEQFF
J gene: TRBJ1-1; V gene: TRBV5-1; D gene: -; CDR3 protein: CASSLNPRGDTEAFF
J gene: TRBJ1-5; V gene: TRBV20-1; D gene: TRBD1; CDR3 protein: CSANRDRGPGQPQHF
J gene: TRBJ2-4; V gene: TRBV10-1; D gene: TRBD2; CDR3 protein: CASSESGLAATREIQYF
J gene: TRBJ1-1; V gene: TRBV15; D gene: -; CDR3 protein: CATSSGTLTTYTEAFF
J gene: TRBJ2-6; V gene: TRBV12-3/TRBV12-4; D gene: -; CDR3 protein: CASSSMTVRRTTF
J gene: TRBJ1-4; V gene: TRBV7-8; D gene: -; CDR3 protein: CASSPGRKSTNEKLFF
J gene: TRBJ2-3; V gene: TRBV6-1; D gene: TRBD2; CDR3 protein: CASRRGLATTQYF
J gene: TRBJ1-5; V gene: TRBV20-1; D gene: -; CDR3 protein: CSARGTNNQPQHF
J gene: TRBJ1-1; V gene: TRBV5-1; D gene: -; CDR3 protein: CASSPMVGNTEAFF